The clone carrying this TCR beta chain was seen at least ten times. Specified time point: persistent/refractory GD, antithyroid drugs over 5 years with positive TRAb. The authors made the TCR library using RNA they extracted from PBMCs. This entry comes from a study of regulatory T cells in long-lasting Graves disease. The CDR3 totals 16 residues. V lost 5 bases to trimming and J lost 0 bases; unmatched junction nucleotides: 4. CDR1 is MDHEN and CDR2 is SYDVKM in the germline V gene. Arm-PCR with iRepertoire HTBI primers amplified the CDR3 regions for these TCR beta libraries. TCRdb re-called the multiplex PCR reads with MiXCR, one entry per CDR3 protein. The sample consists of 420,000 or so distinct CDR3 sequences, around 20% of them appearing once.

The specimen was peripheral blood mononuclear cells (PBMCs), collected when the disease was refractory, from a patient treated with antithyroid drugs. This TCR derives from a female donor with Graves disease. This sequence joins TRBV28 and TRBJ1-6; 7 nucleotides match TRBD1. The CDR3 region is CASSLGTASYNSPLHF. Here the CDR3 DNA reads TGTGCCAGCAGTCTGGGGACAGCCTCCTATAATTCACCCCTCCACTTT.